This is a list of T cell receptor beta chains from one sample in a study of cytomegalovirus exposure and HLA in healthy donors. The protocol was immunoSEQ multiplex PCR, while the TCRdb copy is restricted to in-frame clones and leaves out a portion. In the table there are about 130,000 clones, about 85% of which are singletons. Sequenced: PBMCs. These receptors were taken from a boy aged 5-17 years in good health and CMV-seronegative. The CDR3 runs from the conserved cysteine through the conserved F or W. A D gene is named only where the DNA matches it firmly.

CASSLGDRGSYNEQFF | TRBD1 | TRBJ2-1 | TRBV18
CASSQAGASGYTF | . | TRBJ1-2 | TRBV7-6
CASSPHRQGGLREQYF | TRBD1 | TRBJ2-7 | TRBV18
CASSPGVREKLFF | . | TRBJ1-4 | TRBV7-7
CASPRGNTEAFF | . | TRBJ1-1 | TRBV2
CATSRDREEYTF | . | TRBJ1-2 | TRBV15
CASSEQGGKDTQYF | TRBD1 | TRBJ2-3 | TRBV5-1
CASSTSGLAGFSYNEQFF | TRBD2 | TRBJ2-1 | TRBV19
CASSEGQRSGNTIYF | . | TRBJ1-3 | TRBV2
CASSILPLAGYEQFF | TRBD2 | TRBJ2-1 | TRBV19
CASSKDPGEGNTQYF | . | TRBJ2-3 | TRBV7-9
CSALPSDRTGYTF | TRBD1 | TRBJ1-2 | TRBV29-1
CASSNQNRNSYEQYF | . | TRBJ2-7 | TRBV21-1
CADHGGGTDTQYF | TRBD2 | TRBJ2-3 | TRBV5-4
CASNDRVASGANVLTF | TRBD1 | TRBJ2-6 | TRBV28
CAISESVPGTGGTEAFF | TRBD1 | TRBJ1-1 | TRBV10-3
CASSQEGQGTEAFF | TRBD1 | TRBJ1-1 | TRBV4-3
CASSIDRGSNYGYTF | TRBD1 | TRBJ1-2 | TRBV19
CAVGRGTYEQYF | . | TRBJ2-7 | TRBV30
CASSPPSGTVYEQYF | . | TRBJ2-7 | TRBV7-9
CASSWASGANNEQFF | TRBD2 | TRBJ2-1 | TRBV5-1
CASSPLRTGENEQYF | TRBD1 | TRBJ2-7 | TRBV18
CSVEEGADTQYF | . | TRBJ2-3 | TRBV29-1
CASSLGQAFSGNTIYF | TRBD1 | TRBJ1-3 | TRBV7-6
CASSQDGGSGNTIYF | . | TRBJ1-3 | TRBV4-3
CASSDFSYEQYF | . | TRBJ2-7 | TRBV2
CASSEGGRVNTEAFF | . | TRBJ1-1 | TRBV2
CASSLSLGGWDTQYF | . | TRBJ2-3 | TRBV27
CASSLAPWTSGAYNEQFF | TRBD2 | TRBJ2-1 | TRBV7-7
CASPSGSLSYEQYF | TRBD2 | TRBJ2-7 | TRBV6-1
CASTKGGESGELFF | . | TRBJ2-2 | TRBV9
CASSSGEAFF | . | TRBJ1-1 | TRBV11-2
CASSAAGWDEQFF | . | TRBJ2-1 | TRBV7-3